This TCR beta chain was captured by sequencing in a study of human T cells and chemical hapten exposure. Overall study context: Largely, small differences in pooled library volume made per-sample TCR yields vary.

This clonotype showed up just a few times. J lost 2 bases, V lost 0 bases, and 2 bases had no gene match. CDR1 and CDR2 from the germline V gene are SGHTA and FQGNSA. The CDR3 covers 15 residues. TCRdb called the RACE reads again in MiXCR, with one record for every CDR3 protein. The sample yields 65,000 to 85,000 distinct CDR3 sequences, approximately 10% seen once. The time point was: patch test 1, 2 weeks after DPC sensitization. Treatment here: therapeutic diphenylcyclopropenone sensitization with weekly scalp DPC. Blood draws came before every patch-test application. The gene calls are TRBV7-2 and TRBJ1-2; 8 nucleotides align to TRBD1. This specimen consisted of whole blood, obtained in connection with sensitization to the hapten diphenylcyclopropenone (DPC). This receptor was obtained from a woman in her forties or fifties with alopecia areata. Some clones in this sample may be carry-over from other donors' samples. The CDR3 nucleotides read TGTGCCAGCAGCTTAGCCGGGACAGGCAACTATGGCTACACCTTC. Encoded protein: CASSLAGTGNYGYTF.